The entry below describes one T cell receptor (beta chain). Antigen specificity is unknown. This may be a read error, as it is one base from a much larger clone. The CDR3 carries no conserved terminal phenylalanine or tryptophan, so it likely arises from a read error. These data belong to a study of molecular identifiers for immune sequencing clone quantification. About the study: Across replicate runs, RNA obtained from 20,000 or 100,000 naive CD8 cells was divided into five, with four undergoing sequencing.

The ends were cut back, 2 bases at V and 8 bases at J, with 9 bases in the middle. The V gene's germline CDR1 is MNHEY and CDR2 SVGEGT. The CDR3 has 12 residues. MiXCR was run by TCRdb on the PCR reads, yielding one entry per CDR3 protein. The profile shows some 580,000 distinct CDR3 sequences, 25% of them singletons. Study conclusions and caveats: Clones that had above 20 RNA copies took up over 97% of effector molecules but under 1% in naive cells.

The CD8+CD4-CCR7+CD45RA+ phenotype defined the sorted naive CD8 T cells. This clonotype was obtained from a human donor in good health. Some libraries in this study had Jurkat cell RNA spiked in. The sample consisted of naive CD8+ T cells from blood, with Jurkat cell RNA spiked in. The subset: FACS-sorted CD8+CD4-CCR7+CD45RA+ naive T cells. The V gene is TRBV6-2 or TRBV6-3, the J gene TRBJ1-1, with a tentative D call TRBD1 (6 bases). CDR3 sequence: CASSYPGQEAFL. CDR3 bases: TGTGCCAGCAGTTACCCGGGACAAGAAGCTTTCCTT.